This T cell receptor beta chain comes out of a study of kidney transplant recipient with SARS-CoV-2 infection. TCRdb passed the reads through MiXCR, listing each CDR3 protein once. The sample yields approximately 240,000 distinct CDR3 sequences, around 30% seen once. This CDR3 is 15 amino acids long. This clonotype was picked up many times. This chain uses TRBV21-1 with TRBJ2-7; the DNA was not used to check the table's D call, TRBD2. TRBV21-1 is recorded as a pseudogene. Sequenced here: a blood sample, sampled at baseline and between days 110 and 120 from a kidney transplant recipient. This sequence was found in a male patient in his thirties who had COVID-19 and was a kidney transplant recipient. The graft donor may be the source of some T cells. DNA for the CDR3: TGTGCCAGCAGGAGAGGGTATGCGAGGTCCTACGAGCAGTACTTC. This sequence encodes CASRRGYARSYEQYF.